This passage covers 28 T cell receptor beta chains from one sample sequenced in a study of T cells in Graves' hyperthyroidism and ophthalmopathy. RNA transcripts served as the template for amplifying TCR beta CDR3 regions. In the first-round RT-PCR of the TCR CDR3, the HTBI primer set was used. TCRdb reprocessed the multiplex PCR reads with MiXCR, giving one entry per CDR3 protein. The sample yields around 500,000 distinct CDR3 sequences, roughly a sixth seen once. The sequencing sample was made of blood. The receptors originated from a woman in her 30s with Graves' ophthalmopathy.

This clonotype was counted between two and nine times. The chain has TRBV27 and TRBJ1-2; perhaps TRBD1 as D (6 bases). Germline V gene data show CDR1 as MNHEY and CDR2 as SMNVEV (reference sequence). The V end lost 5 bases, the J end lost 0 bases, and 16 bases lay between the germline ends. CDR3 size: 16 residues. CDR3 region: CASSPVMDSSNYGYTF. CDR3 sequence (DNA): TGTGCCAGCAGTCCGGTTATGGACAGCTCTAACTATGGCTACACCTTC.

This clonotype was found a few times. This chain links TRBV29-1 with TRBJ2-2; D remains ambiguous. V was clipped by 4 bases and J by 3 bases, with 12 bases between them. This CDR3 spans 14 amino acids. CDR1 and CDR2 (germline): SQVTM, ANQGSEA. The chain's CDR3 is CSVVARYDTGELFF. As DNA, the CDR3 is TGCAGCGTTGTCGCCAGATATGACACCGGGGAGCTGTTTTTT.

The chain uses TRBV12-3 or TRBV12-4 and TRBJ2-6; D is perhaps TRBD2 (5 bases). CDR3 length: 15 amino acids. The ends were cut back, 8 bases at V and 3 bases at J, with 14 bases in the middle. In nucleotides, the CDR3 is TGTGCCAGCTGGAGGTGGGCCGGTGGGGCCAACGTCCTGACTTTC. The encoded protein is CASWRWAGGANVLTF.

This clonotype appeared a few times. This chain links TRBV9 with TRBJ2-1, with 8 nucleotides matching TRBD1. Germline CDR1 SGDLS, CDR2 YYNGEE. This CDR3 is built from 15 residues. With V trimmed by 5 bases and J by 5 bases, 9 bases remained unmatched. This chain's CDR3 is CASSPPGQVNNEQFF. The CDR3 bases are TGTGCCAGCAGTCCTCCGGGACAGGTAAACAATGAGCAGTTCTTC.

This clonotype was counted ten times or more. CDR3 coding DNA: TGCAGTGCTAGCCATGCCCTGAGCGGCTACAATGAGCAGTTCTTC. It yields the protein CSASHALSGYNEQFF. This rearrangement joins TRBV20-1 to TRBJ2-1, with D possibly TRBD2 on 5 matching bases. The CDR3 sequence is 15 residues long. The V gene lost 3 bases and the J gene lost 3 bases, with 15 bases spanning the gap. Per the germline V gene, CDR1 is DFQATT and CDR2 is SNEGSKA (reference sequence).

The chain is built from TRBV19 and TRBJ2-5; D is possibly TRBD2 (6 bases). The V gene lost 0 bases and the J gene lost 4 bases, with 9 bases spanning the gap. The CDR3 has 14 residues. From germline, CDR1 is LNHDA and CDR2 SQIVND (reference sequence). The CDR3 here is CASSIDPAGETQYF. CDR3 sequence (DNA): TGTGCCAGTAGTATAGATCCAGCGGGAGAGACCCAGTACTTC.

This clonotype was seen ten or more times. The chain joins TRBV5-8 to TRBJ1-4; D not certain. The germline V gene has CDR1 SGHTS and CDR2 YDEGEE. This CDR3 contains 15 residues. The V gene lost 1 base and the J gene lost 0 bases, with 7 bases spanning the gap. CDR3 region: CASSLPPATNEKLFF. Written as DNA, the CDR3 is TGTGCCAGCAGCTTGCCGCCTGCAACTAATGAAAAACTGTTTTTT. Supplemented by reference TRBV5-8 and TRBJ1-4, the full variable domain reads EAGVTQSPTHLIKTRGQQATLRCSPISGHTSVYWYQQALGLGLQFLLWYDEGEERNRGNFPPRFSGRQFPNYSSELNVNALELEDSALYLCASSLPPATNEKLFFGSGTQLSVL.

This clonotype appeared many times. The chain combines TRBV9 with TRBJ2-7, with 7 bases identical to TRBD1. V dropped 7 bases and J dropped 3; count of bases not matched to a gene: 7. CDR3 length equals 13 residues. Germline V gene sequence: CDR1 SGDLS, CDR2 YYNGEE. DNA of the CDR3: TGTGCCAGCGGACCGGGACAGATCTACGAGCAGTACTTC. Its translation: CASGPGQIYEQYF.

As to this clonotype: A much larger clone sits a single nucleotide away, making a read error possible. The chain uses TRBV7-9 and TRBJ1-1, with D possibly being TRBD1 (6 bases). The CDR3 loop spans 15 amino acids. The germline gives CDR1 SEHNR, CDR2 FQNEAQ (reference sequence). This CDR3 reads CASSPRTALGTAAFF. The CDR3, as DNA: TGTGCCAGCAGCCCCAGGACAGCCTTGGGCACTGCAGCTTTCTTT.

The CDR3 nucleotides are TGTGCCAGCAGTTCCCAGGACAGTGCGATCAGGGCTGAAGCTTTCTTT. It is translated as CASSSQDSAIRAEAFF. The chain joins TRBV12-3 or TRBV12-4 to TRBJ1-1; tentative D call: TRBD1 (6 bases). V gave up 4 bases and J gave up 6 bases, with 21 bases separating them. CDR3 length equals 16 residues.

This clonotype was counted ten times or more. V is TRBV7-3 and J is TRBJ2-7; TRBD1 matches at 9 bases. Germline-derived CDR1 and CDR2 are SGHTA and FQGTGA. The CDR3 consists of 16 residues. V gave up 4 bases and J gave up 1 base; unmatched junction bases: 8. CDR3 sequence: CASSSYRDRASYEQYF. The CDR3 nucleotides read TGTGCCAGCAGCTCCTACCGGGACAGGGCATCCTACGAGCAGTACTTC.

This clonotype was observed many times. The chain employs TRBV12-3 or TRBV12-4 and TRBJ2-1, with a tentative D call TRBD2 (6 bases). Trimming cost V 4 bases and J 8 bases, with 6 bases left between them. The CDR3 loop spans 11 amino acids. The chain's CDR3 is CASSWGDEQFF. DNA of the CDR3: TGTGCCAGCAGTTGGGGGGATGAGCAGTTCTTC.

CDR3 in amino acids: CASSIISPNTGELFF. For the CDR3, the DNA is TGTGCCAGTAGTATCATTTCCCCCAACACCGGGGAGCTGTTTTTT. This sequence joins TRBV19 and TRBJ2-2; D gene uncertain. This CDR3 has 15 amino acids. Germline V gives CDR1 LNHDA, CDR2 SQIVND (reference sequence). V lost 3 bases to trimming and J lost 2 bases, with 10 bases between them.

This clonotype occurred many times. The chain's CDR3 is CAISESGRGSTDTQYF. The CDR3 DNA is TGTGCCATCAGTGAGTCGGGGCGGGGGAGCACAGATACGCAGTATTTT. The chain combines TRBV10-3 with TRBJ2-3, with 7 bases that match TRBD2. Trimming removed 0 bases from V and 0 bases from J; junction bases left unmatched: 3. Germline-derived CDR1 and CDR2 are ENHRY and SYGVKD. This CDR3 contains 16 residues.

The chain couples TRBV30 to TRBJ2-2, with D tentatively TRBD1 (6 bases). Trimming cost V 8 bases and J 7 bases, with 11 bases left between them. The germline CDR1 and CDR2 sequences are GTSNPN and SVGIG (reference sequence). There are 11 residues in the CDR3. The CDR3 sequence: CARTGLGELFF. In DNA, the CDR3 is TGTGCCCGAACAGGGCTCGGGGAGCTGTTTTTT.

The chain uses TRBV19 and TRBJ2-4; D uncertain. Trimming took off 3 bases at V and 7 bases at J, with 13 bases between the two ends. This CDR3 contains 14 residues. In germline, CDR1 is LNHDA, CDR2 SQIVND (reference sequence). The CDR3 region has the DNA TGTGCCAGTAGTATCTGGGCAGAAAATAACATTCAGTACTTC. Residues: CASSIWAENNIQYF.

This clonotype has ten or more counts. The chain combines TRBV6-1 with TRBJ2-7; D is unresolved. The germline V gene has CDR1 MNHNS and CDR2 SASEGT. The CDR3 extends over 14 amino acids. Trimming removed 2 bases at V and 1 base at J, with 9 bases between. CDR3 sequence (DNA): TGTGCCAGCAGTGAACGGGCAACTTCCTACGAGCAGTACTTC. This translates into CASSERATSYEQYF.

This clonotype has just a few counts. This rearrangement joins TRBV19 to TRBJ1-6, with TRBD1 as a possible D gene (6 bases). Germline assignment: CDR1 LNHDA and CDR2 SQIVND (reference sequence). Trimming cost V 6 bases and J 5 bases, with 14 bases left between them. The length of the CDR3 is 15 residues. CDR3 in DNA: TGTGCCAGTAGCTACGCGGACAGAGATAATTCACCCCTCCACTTT. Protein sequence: CASSYADRDNSPLHF. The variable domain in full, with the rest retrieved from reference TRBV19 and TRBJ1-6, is DGGITQSPKYLFRKEGQNVTLSCEQNLNHDAMYWYRQDPGQGLRLIYYSQIVNDFQKGDIAEGYSVSREKKESFPLTVTSAQKNPTAFYLCASSYADRDNSPLHFGNGTRLTVT.

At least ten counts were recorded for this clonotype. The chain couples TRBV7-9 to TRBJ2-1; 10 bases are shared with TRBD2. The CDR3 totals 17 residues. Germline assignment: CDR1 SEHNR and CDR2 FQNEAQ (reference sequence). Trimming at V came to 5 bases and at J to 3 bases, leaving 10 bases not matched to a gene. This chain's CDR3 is CASSTIPLAGLYNEQFF. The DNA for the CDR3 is TGTGCCAGCAGCACCATTCCACTAGCGGGGCTCTACAATGAGCAGTTCTTC.

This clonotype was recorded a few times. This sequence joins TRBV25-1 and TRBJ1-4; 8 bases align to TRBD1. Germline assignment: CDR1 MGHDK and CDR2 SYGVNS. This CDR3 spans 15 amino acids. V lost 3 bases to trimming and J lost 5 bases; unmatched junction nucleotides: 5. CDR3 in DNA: TGTGCCAGCAGTGAGTTACAGGGGGGGAATGAAAAACTGTTTTTT. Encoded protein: CASSELQGGNEKLFF.

CDR3 amino acids: CASSEAEVETQYF. The CDR3 nucleotides read TGTGCCAGCAGTGAAGCCGAGGTTGAGACCCAGTACTTC. The chain uses TRBV2 and TRBJ2-5, with D unclear. CDR1 SNHLY and CDR2 FYNNEI come from the germline V gene. The length of the CDR3 is 13 residues. The V end lost 0 bases, the J end lost 5 bases, and 7 bases lay between the germline ends.

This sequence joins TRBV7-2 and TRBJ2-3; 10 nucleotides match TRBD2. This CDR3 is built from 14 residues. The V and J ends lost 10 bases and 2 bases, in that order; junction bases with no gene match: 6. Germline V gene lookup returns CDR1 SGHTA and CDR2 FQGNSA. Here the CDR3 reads CATGAGGDTDTQYF. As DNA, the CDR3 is TGTGCCACAGGAGCGGGAGGGGACACAGATACGCAGTATTTT.

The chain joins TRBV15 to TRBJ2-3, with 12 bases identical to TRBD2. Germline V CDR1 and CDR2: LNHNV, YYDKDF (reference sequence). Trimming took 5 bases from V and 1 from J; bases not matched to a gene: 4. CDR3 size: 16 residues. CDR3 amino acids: CATSGRLAGGTDTQYF. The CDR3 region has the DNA TGTGCCACCAGCGGGAGACTAGCGGGGGGCACAGATACGCAGTATTTT. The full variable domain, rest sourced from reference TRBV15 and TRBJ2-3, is DAMVIQNPRYQVTQFGKPVTLSCSQTLNHNVMYWYQQKSSQAPKLLFHYYDKDFNNEADTPDNFQSRRPNTSFCFLDIRSPGLGDTAMYLCATSGRLAGGTDTQYFGPGTRLTVL.

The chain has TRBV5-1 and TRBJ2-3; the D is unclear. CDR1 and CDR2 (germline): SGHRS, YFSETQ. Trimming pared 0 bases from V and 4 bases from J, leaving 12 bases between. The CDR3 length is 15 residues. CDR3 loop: CASSLAGSGADTQYF. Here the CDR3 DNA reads TGCGCCAGCAGCTTGGCCGGGTCGGGCGCAGATACGCAGTATTTT.

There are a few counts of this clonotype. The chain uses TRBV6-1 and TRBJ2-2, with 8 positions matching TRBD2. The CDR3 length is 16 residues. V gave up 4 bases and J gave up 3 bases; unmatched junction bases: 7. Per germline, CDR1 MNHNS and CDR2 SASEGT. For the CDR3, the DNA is TGTGCCAGCAGTGCCCCCGGGACTAGGGACACCGGGGAGCTGTTTTTT. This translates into CASSAPGTRDTGELFF.

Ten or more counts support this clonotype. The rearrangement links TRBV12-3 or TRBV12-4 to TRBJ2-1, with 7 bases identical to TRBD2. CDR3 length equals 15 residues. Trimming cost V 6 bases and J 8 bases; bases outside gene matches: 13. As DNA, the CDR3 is TGTGCCAGCAGCCCCGGGGCGGGAGTATTAGATGAGCAGTTCTTC. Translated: CASSPGAGVLDEQFF.

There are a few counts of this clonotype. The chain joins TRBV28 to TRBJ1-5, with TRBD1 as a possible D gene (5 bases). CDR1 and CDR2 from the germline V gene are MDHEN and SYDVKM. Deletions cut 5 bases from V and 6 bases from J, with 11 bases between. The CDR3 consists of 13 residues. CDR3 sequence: CASSGAPGQPQHF. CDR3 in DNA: TGTGCCAGCAGTGGGGCCCCTGGTCAGCCCCAGCATTTT.

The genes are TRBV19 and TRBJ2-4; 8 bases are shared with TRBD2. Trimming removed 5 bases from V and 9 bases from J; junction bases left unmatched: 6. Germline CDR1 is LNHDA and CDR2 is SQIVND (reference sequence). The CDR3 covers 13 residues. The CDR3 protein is CASSQGLGTIQYF. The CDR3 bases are TGTGCCAGTAGTCAGGGACTAGGTACCATTCAGTACTTC.